The clone carrying this TCR beta chain was seen only once. Measured with immunoSEQ multiplex PCR; TCRdb has only the in-frame clones, and not every one. This sample has hundreds of thousands of clones, with more than 75% found just once. J was trimmed by 2 bases and V by 10 bases; bases with no gene match: 8. This CDR3 has 13 amino acids. These data originate in a study of blood T cell repertoires in COVID-19. The clonotype comes from a woman in her thirties or forties who had recovered from COVID-19. Sequencing was carried out using peripheral blood. The chain links TRBV12-3 or TRBV12-4 to TRBJ2-7, with 7 bases identical to TRBD2. The CDR3, as DNA: TGTGCCACCCCCCCGGGGGGTCCCTACGAGCAGTACGTC. This gives the protein CATPPGGPYEQYV.